A single sample is the source of the 16 T cell receptor beta chains below, sequenced in a study of blood T cell repertoires in COVID-19. Assay: immunoSEQ multiplex PCR; the TCRdb copy retains only in-frame clones and omits some. This table holds 190,000 or so clones, around nine tenths found once. Sequencing was carried out using peripheral blood. The receptors come from a man in his forties or fifties with acute or convalescent COVID-19.

The chain uses TRBV2 and TRBJ2-7; 9 bases line up with TRBD2. The CDR3 length is 17 residues. Germline CDR1 is SNHLY and CDR2 is FYNNEI. V trimming: 6 bases; J trimming: 5 bases; junction bases outside the gene matches: 17. CDR3 in DNA: TGTGCCAGCAGAGAACGGCTGGGGCGGGGGGGCCGGAACGAGCAGTACTTC. Amino acids: CASRERLGRGGRNEQYF.

This chain links TRBV28 with TRBJ1-3; 7 bases line up with TRBD1. V lost 3 bases to trimming and J lost 3 bases; unmatched junction nucleotides: 8. Germline V gene lookup returns CDR1 MDHEN and CDR2 SYDVKM. There are 16 residues in the CDR3. CDR3 nucleotide sequence: TGTGCCAGCAGTTTTACAAGGGGGCGCAGTGGAAACACCATATATTTT. Amino acids: CASSFTRGRSGNTIYF. Full variable domain (missing parts from reference TRBV28 and TRBJ1-3): DVKVTQSSRYLVKRTGEKVFLECVQDMDHENMFWYRQDPGLGLRLIYFSYDVKMKEKGDIPEGYSVSREKKERFSLILESASTNQTSMYLCASSFTRGRSGNTIYFGEGSWLTVV.

Notes on this clone: Other DNA sequences from this sample encode an identical CDR3 as well. The chain employs TRBV6-5 and TRBJ1-2, with a possible D match to TRBD1 (6 bases). From germline, CDR1 is MNHEY and CDR2 SVGAGI. Between the trimmed V and J ends, which lost 5 bases and 4 bases, there was a span of 11 bases. The CDR3 is made up of 13 amino acids. The CDR3 spells CASSPGQLYGYTF. For the CDR3, the DNA is TGTGCCAGCAGTCCCGGACAGCTCTATGGCTACACCTTC.

The chain carries TRBV18 and TRBJ1-6; possible D gene TRBD1, 5 bases. Germline V gene data show CDR1 as KGHSH and CDR2 as LQKENI. This CDR3 has 15 amino acids. Trimming took off 4 bases at V and 9 bases at J, with 16 bases between the two ends. This CDR3 is CASSQVGDIGSPLHF. The CDR3 bases are TGTGCCAGCTCACAAGTAGGGGATATCGGTTCACCCCTCCACTTT. The full variable domain, rest sourced from reference TRBV18 and TRBJ1-6, is NAGVMQNPRHLVRRRGQEARLRCSPMKGHSHVYWYRQLPEEGLKFMVYLQKENIIDESGMPKERFSAEFPKEGPSILRIQQVVRGDSAAYFCASSQVGDIGSPLHFGNGTRLTVT.

The chain carries TRBV7-3 and TRBJ2-1; 13 nucleotides line up with TRBD2. Trimming removed 5 bases from V and 5 bases from J; junction bases left unmatched: 3. The CDR3 length is 15 residues. Germline CDR1 and CDR2: SGHTA and FQGTGA. The CDR3 loop is CASSHGTSGDNEQFF. CDR3 bases: TGTGCCAGCAGCCACGGGACTAGCGGGGACAATGAGCAGTTCTTC.

The V call is TRBV11-2, the J call TRBJ2-7, with 10 bases that match TRBD2. CDR1 is SGHAT, CDR2 FQNNGV, per germline. Trimming cost V 7 bases and J 5 bases; bases outside gene matches: 8. The CDR3 covers 14 residues. The CDR3 DNA reads as TGTGCCAGCAACGAGCGGGGGGGCTGGAACGAGCAGTACTTC. This gives the protein CASNERGGWNEQYF. Full variable domain (outside the CDR3, taken from reference TRBV11-2 and TRBJ2-7): EAGVAQSPRYKIIEKRQSVAFWCNPISGHATLYWYQQILGQGPKLLIQFQNNGVVDDSQLPKDRFSAERLKGVDSTLKIQPAKLEDSAVYLCASNERGGWNEQYFGPGTRLTVT.

The chain couples TRBV6-2 or TRBV6-3 to TRBJ2-2, with TRBD1 matching 9 bases. V shed 5 bases and J 5 bases; nucleotides not matched to a gene: 3. This CDR3 comprises 14 residues. Germline loops: CDR1 MNHEY, CDR2 SVGEGT. The CDR3 DNA reads TGTGCCAGCAGTGGGGGACAGGGAACCGGGGAGCTGTTTTTT. Translation gives CASSGGQGTGELFF.

This chain connects TRBV24-1 to TRBJ2-2; D may be TRBD1 (6 bases). The CDR3 consists of 16 residues. The germline gives CDR1 KGHDR, CDR2 SFDVKD. Trimming stripped 3 bases from V and 2 bases from J, with 12 bases between. The CDR3 nucleotides read TGTGCCACCAGTGATGGTAGAGGGGGAAACACCGGGGAGCTGTTTTTT. Protein: CATSDGRGGNTGELFF.

The chain uses TRBV6-6 and TRBJ1-1; 7 bases agree with TRBD1. The CDR3 sequence is 14 residues long. Germline loops: CDR1 MNHNY, CDR2 SVGAGI (reference sequence). V lost 4 bases and J lost 5; bases outside the gene matches: 7. In DNA form, the CDR3 reads TGTGCCAGCAGTTTGACAGGGTGGGGAACTGAAGCTTTCTTT. It is translated as CASSLTGWGTEAFF.

J is TRBJ2-5 and V is TRBV7-2; 7 nucleotides match TRBD2. The germline V gene encodes CDR1 SGHTA and CDR2 FQGNSA. There are 15 residues in the CDR3. V shed 5 bases and J 2 bases; nucleotides not matched to a gene: 8. The CDR3 DNA sequence: TGTGCCAGCAGCCCTAGCGGCAGGCTTCAAGAGACCCAGTACTTC. Encoded protein: CASSPSGRLQETQYF.

The chain employs TRBV9 and TRBJ1-4; 7 nucleotides line up with TRBD1. Germline CDR1 and CDR2: SGDLS and YYNGEE. The CDR3 is made up of 14 amino acids. V was clipped by 5 bases and J by 4 bases; unmatched bases: 5. CDR3 region: CASSEGAVNEKLFF. The CDR3 bases are TGTGCCAGCAGTGAGGGGGCCGTTAATGAAAAACTGTTTTTT.

The chain links TRBV2 to TRBJ2-5; 14 nucleotides match TRBD2. The V segment lost 5 bases and the J segment 5 bases; nucleotides outside the gene matches: 4. Per germline, CDR1 SNHLY and CDR2 FYNNEI. This CDR3 spans 15 amino acids. In nucleotides, the CDR3 is TGTGCCAGCAGTCGTAGGACTAGCGGGGGGGAGACCCAGTACTTC. Its translation: CASSRRTSGGETQYF. The full variable domain, with the rest looked up from reference TRBV2 and TRBJ2-5, is EPEVTQTPSHQVTQMGQEVILRCVPISNHLYFYWYRQILGQKVEFLVSFYNNEISEKSEIFDDQFSVERPDGSNFTLKIRSTKLEDSAMYFCASSRRTSGGETQYFGPGTRLLVL.

This clone was counted once. The rearrangement joins TRBV10-1 to TRBJ2-2, with 7 bases aligning to TRBD2. V was clipped by 5 bases and J by 1 base; unmatched bases: 1. The CDR3 totals 14 residues. Germline assignment: CDR1 WNHNN and CDR2 SYGVQD (reference sequence). The DNA of the CDR3 is TGCGCCAGCAGTCCGGGGGGGAACACCGGGGAGCTGTTTTTT. Its translation is CASSPGGNTGELFF.

The chain links TRBV19 to TRBJ1-6, with a weak D call TRBD1 (6 bases). The CDR3 runs 15 residues. Trimming left V 2 bases short and J 7 bases short, with 12 bases between. The V gene's germline CDR1 is LNHDA and CDR2 SQIVND (reference sequence). CDR3 nucleotides: TGTGCCAGTAGTATAAACTCAGGGGACAATTCACCCCTCCACTTT. Its translation is CASSINSGDNSPLHF.

The gene calls are TRBV4-2 and TRBJ1-4; 10 nucleotides align to TRBD1. This CDR3 contains 15 residues. Germline V gene lookup returns CDR1 LGHNA and CDR2 YNFKEQ. J was trimmed by 10 bases and V by 5 bases; bases with no gene match: 10. CDR3 nucleotides: TGTGCCAGCAGCGCCCTGACAGGGGGCGCGGGAAAACTGTTTTTT. Amino acids: CASSALTGGAGKLFF.

This chain connects TRBV5-1 to TRBJ2-5; D not resolved. The V end lost 0 bases, the J end lost 5 bases, and 8 bases lay between the germline ends. Germline loops: CDR1 SGHRS, CDR2 YFSETQ. CDR3 size: 13 residues. The CDR3 here is CASSLGLGETQYF. As DNA, the CDR3 is TGCGCCAGCAGCTTGGGCCTCGGGGAGACCCAGTACTTC.